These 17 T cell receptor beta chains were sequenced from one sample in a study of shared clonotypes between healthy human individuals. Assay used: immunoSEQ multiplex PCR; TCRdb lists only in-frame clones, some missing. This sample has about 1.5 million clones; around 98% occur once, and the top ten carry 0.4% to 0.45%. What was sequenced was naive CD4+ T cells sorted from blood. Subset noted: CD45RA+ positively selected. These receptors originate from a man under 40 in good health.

The CDR3 reads CASSQEFGDSPLHF. The DNA for the CDR3 is TGTGCCAGCAGCCAAGAATTCGGGGATTCACCCCTCCACTTT. The chain joins TRBV14 to TRBJ1-6; D gene unclear. Between the trimmed V and J ends, which lost 0 bases and 8 bases, there was a span of 8 bases. The CDR3 sequence is 14 residues long. Germline V gene sequence: CDR1 SGHDN, CDR2 FVKESK.

CDR3 bases: TGTGCCAGCAGCTTATCTCTAGTTTCTACCGGGGAGCTGTTTTTT. Its translation: CASSLSLVSTGELFF. This chain joins TRBV7-9 and TRBJ2-2; D is unclear. The CDR3 is made up of 15 amino acids. Germline-derived CDR1 and CDR2 are SEHNR and FQNEAQ (reference sequence). V was pared by 2 bases and J by 5 bases, with 12 bases between.

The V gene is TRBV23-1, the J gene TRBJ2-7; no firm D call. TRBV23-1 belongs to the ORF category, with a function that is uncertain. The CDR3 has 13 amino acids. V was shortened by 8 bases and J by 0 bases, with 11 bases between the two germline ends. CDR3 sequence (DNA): TGCGCCAGCTACCGGGCCACCTCCTACGAGCAGTACTTC. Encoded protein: CASYRATSYEQYF.

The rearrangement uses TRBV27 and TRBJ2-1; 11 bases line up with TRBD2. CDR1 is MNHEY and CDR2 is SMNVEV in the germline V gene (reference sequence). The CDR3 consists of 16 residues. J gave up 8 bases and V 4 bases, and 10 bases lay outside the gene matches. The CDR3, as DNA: TGTGCCAGCAGTTCTATAGCGGGAGGGATTAAGGATGAGCAGTTCTTC. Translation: CASSSIAGGIKDEQFF.

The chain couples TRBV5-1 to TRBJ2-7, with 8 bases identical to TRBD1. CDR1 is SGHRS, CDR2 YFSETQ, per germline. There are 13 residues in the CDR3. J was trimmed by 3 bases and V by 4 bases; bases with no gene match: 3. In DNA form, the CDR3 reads TGCGCCAGCAGCCAGGGGGCCTTCTACGAGCAGTACTTC. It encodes CASSQGAFYEQYF.

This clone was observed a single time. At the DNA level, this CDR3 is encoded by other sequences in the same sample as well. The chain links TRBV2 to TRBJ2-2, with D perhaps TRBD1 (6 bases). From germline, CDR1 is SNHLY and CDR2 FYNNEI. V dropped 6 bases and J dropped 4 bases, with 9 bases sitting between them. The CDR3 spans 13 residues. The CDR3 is CASRTGGTGELFF. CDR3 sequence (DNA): TGTGCCAGCAGGACAGGTGGCACCGGGGAGCTGTTTTTT.

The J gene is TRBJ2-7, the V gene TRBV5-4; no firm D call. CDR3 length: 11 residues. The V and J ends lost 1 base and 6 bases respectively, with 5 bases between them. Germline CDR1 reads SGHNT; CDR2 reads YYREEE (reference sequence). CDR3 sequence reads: CASSLNAEQYF. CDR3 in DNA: TGTGCCAGCAGCTTGAATGCCGAGCAGTACTTC.

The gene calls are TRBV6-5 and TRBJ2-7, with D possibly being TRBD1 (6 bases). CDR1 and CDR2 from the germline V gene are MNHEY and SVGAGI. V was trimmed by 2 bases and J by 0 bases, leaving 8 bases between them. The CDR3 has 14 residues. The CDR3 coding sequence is TGTGCCAGCAGTTACCCAGGGGACTCCTACGAGCAGTACTTC. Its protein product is CASSYPGDSYEQYF.

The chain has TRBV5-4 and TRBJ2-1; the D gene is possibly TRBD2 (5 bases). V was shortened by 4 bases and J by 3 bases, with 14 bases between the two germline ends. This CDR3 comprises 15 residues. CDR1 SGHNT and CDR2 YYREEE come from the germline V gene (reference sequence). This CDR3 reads CASSSASRNYNEQFF. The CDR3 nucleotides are TGTGCCAGCAGCAGTGCTAGCCGAAACTACAATGAGCAGTTCTTC.

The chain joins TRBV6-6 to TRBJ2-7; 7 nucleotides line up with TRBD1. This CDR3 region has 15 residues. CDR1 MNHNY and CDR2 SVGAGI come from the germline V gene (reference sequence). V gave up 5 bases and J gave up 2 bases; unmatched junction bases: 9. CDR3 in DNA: TGTGCCAGCAGTACGTCCGGACAGGCCACCTACGAGCAGTACTTC. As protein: CASSTSGQATYEQYF.

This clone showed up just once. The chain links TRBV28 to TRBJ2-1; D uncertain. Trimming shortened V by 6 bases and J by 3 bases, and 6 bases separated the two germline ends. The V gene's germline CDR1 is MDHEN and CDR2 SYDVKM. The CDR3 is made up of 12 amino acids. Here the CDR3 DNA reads TGTGCCAGCAGACTAAACTACAATGAGCAGTTCTTC. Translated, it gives CASRLNYNEQFF. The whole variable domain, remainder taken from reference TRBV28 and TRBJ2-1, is DVKVTQSSRYLVKRTGEKVFLECVQDMDHENMFWYRQDPGLGLRLIYFSYDVKMKEKGDIPEGYSVSREKKERFSLILESASTNQTSMYLCASRLNYNEQFFGPGTRLTVL.

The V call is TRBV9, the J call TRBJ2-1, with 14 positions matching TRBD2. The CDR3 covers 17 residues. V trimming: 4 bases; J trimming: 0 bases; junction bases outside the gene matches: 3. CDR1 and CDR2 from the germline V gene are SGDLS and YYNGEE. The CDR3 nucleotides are TGTGCCAGCAGCCCCGGGACTAGCGGGAGCTCCTACAATGAGCAGTTCTTC. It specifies CASSPGTSGSSYNEQFF.

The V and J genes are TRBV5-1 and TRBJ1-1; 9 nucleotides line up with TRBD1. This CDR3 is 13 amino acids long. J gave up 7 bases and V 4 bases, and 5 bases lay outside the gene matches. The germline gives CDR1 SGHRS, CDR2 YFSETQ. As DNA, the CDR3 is TGCGCCAGCAGCCTAGGACAGGGGAGTGAAGCTTTCTTT. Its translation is CASSLGQGSEAFF.

The CDR3 coding sequence is TGTGCAAGTCGCTTAGCGGGTTGCGGGACTAGCGACTACAATGAGCAGTTCTTC. This sequence encodes CASRLAGCGTSDYNEQFF. V and J are TRBV12-2 and TRBJ2-1; the table's D call of TRBD2 was not tested on the DNA. TRBV12-2 is listed as a pseudogene. This CDR3 contains 18 residues.

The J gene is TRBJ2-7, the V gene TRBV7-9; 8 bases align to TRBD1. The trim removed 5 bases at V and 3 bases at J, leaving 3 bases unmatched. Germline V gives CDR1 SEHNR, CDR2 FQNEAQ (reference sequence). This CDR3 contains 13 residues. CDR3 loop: CASSRGTGYEQYF. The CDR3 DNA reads TGTGCCAGCAGCCGAGGGACAGGCTACGAGCAGTACTTC.

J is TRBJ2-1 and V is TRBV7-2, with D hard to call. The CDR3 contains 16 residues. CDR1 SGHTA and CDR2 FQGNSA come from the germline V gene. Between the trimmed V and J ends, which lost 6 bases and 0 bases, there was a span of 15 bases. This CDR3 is CASSYLGISSYNEQFF. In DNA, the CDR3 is TGTGCCAGCAGTTACCTAGGGATTAGCTCCTACAATGAGCAGTTCTTC.

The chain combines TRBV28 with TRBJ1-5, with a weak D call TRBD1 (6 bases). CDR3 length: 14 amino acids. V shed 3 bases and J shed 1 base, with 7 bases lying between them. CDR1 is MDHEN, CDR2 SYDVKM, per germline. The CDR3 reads CASSFGQSNQPQHF. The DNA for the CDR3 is TGTGCCAGCAGTTTTGGACAGAGCAATCAGCCCCAGCATTTT.